This is a list of T cell receptor beta chains from one sample in a study of shared clonotypes between healthy human individuals. Sequencing used immunoSEQ multiplex PCR; TCRdb keeps in-frame clones, though not all of them. The sample lists around 560,000 clones, roughly 95% seen once, with over 0.09% in the top ten. The specimen sequenced was naive CD8+ T cells sorted from blood. Source of these receptors: a woman in her thirties in good health. Each CDR3 is given with its conserved first and last residue. Fields, in order: clone size, D gene, J gene, V gene, CDR3 DNA, CDR3 protein. A D gene is named only where the DNA matches it firmly. The size field is filled for only some rows; it gives once, few, many or a size class.

clone size: NA; D gene: TRBD1; J gene: TRBJ2-7; V gene: TRBV28; CDR3 DNA: TGTGCCACAGGACAGGGTCTCTACGAGCAGTACTTC; CDR3 protein: CATGQGLYEQYF
clone size: NA; D gene: NA; J gene: TRBJ2-7; V gene: TRBV10-2; CDR3 DNA: TGCGCCAGCGGTCCGGGCCTCTTTGAGCAGTACTTC; CDR3 protein: CASGPGLFEQYF
clone size: NA; D gene: TRBD2; J gene: TRBJ2-1; V gene: TRBV7-9; CDR3 DNA: TGTGCCAGCAGCTTAGTAGCTAGCGGGAGGGCGTGGGAGCAGTTCTTC; CDR3 protein: CASSLVASGRAWEQFF
clone size: NA; D gene: TRBD2; J gene: TRBJ2-1; V gene: TRBV27; CDR3 DNA: TGTGCCAGCAGTACCCAACTAGCGGGAACCTACAATGAGCAGTTCTTC; CDR3 protein: CASSTQLAGTYNEQFF
clone size: NA; D gene: NA; J gene: TRBJ2-1; V gene: TRBV6-1; CDR3 DNA: TGTGCCAGCAGTGACTTCGGGGAGCAGTTCTTC; CDR3 protein: CASSDFGEQFF
clone size: NA; D gene: NA; J gene: TRBJ1-1; V gene: TRBV5-1; CDR3 DNA: TGCGCCAGCAAACATTCCGCCCGGGGGAACACTGAAGCTTTCTTT; CDR3 protein: CASKHSARGNTEAFF
clone size: NA; D gene: NA; J gene: TRBJ1-1; V gene: TRBV9; CDR3 DNA: TGTGCCAGCAGCGTCGTGCCTGACCTTAACACTGAAGCTTTCTTT; CDR3 protein: CASSVVPDLNTEAFF
clone size: NA; D gene: TRBD2; J gene: TRBJ2-1; V gene: TRBV27; CDR3 DNA: TGTGCCAGCAGCCAAGGGACTAGCGGGAGGGCTGAGCAGTTCTTC; CDR3 protein: CASSQGTSGRAEQFF
clone size: NA; D gene: TRBD2; J gene: TRBJ2-7; V gene: TRBV15; CDR3 DNA: TGTGCCACCAGCGGGCAGGGTCCTAGCGGGAGTTTCCCCTACGAGCAGTACTTC; CDR3 protein: CATSGQGPSGSFPYEQYF
clone size: NA; D gene: NA; J gene: TRBJ2-7; V gene: TRBV7-9; CDR3 DNA: TGTGCCAGCAGCTCTTGGACAGATGACTACGAGCAGTACTTC; CDR3 protein: CASSSWTDDYEQYF
clone size: NA; D gene: TRBD2; J gene: TRBJ2-2; V gene: TRBV9; CDR3 DNA: TGTGCCAGCAGGGGACTAGCGGGAGGCTCCGGGGAGCTGTTTTTT; CDR3 protein: CASRGLAGGSGELFF
clone size: NA; D gene: NA; J gene: TRBJ1-5; V gene: TRBV27; CDR3 DNA: TGTGCCAGCAGTTTAGACAGCCATCAGCCCCAGCATTTT; CDR3 protein: CASSLDSHQPQHF
clone size: NA; D gene: NA; J gene: TRBJ2-6; V gene: TRBV30; CDR3 DNA: TGTGCCTGGAGTCCAAAGGGGGCTGGGGCCAACGTCCTGACTTTC; CDR3 protein: CAWSPKGAGANVLTF
clone size: NA; D gene: NA; J gene: TRBJ2-7; V gene: TRBV11-2; CDR3 DNA: TGTGCCAGCTCCTCTACCTACGAGCAGTACTTC; CDR3 protein: CASSSTYEQYF
clone size: once; D gene: NA; J gene: TRBJ2-7; V gene: TRBV4-2; CDR3 DNA: TGTGCCAGCAGCTCCCGCTCCGGGACACAAGTTTACGAGCAGTACTTC; CDR3 protein: CASSSRSGTQVYEQYF
clone size: NA; D gene: NA; J gene: TRBJ2-1; V gene: TRBV9; CDR3 DNA: TGTGCCAGCAGCGCAGTGACCGGGTACAATGAGCAGTTCTTC; CDR3 protein: CASSAVTGYNEQFF
clone size: NA; D gene: NA; J gene: TRBJ1-2; V gene: TRBV28; CDR3 DNA: TGTGCCAGCAGTTTATCGGGCCCGCTACTGGCGGACTATGGCTACACCTTC; CDR3 protein: CASSLSGPLLADYGYTF
clone size: NA; D gene: NA; J gene: TRBJ2-7; V gene: TRBV2; CDR3 DNA: TGTGCCAGCAGGGGCAGGGGATCCTACGAGCAGTACTTC; CDR3 protein: CASRGRGSYEQYF
clone size: NA; D gene: NA; J gene: TRBJ2-7; V gene: TRBV7-9; CDR3 DNA: TGTGCCAGCAGTAAATTAGGGGTGGGACGGTCCTCCTACGAGCAGTACTTC; CDR3 protein: CASSKLGVGRSSYEQYF
clone size: NA; D gene: TRBD1; J gene: TRBJ1-6; V gene: TRBV6-5; CDR3 DNA: TGTGCCAGCAGTCAAGGACAGGGCTATTCACCCCTCCACTTT; CDR3 protein: CASSQGQGYSPLHF
clone size: once; D gene: NA; J gene: TRBJ2-1; V gene: TRBV2; CDR3 DNA: TGTGCCAGCAGGAGAGGCGAGGGTGAGCAGTTCTTC; CDR3 protein: CASRRGEGEQFF
clone size: NA; D gene: NA; J gene: TRBJ2-1; V gene: TRBV10-3; CDR3 DNA: TGTGCCACCCGATGGGAAAAGAAGGACAATGAGCAGTTCTTC; CDR3 protein: CATRWEKKDNEQFF
clone size: NA; D gene: TRBD1; J gene: TRBJ2-7; V gene: TRBV19; CDR3 DNA: TGTGCCAGTAGTATAGCCGGGCAGGGGGCGGGGGAGCAGTACTTC; CDR3 protein: CASSIAGQGAGEQYF
clone size: once; D gene: NA; J gene: TRBJ1-1; V gene: TRBV27; CDR3 DNA: TGTGCCAGCAGTTACGGAGCACCCACTGAAGCTTTCTTT; CDR3 protein: CASSYGAPTEAFF
clone size: NA; D gene: TRBD1; J gene: TRBJ2-7; V gene: TRBV5-1; CDR3 DNA: TGCGCCAGCAGTATACTTGGGACAGGGAACGAGCAGTACTTC; CDR3 protein: CASSILGTGNEQYF
clone size: NA; D gene: NA; J gene: TRBJ2-7; V gene: TRBV5-4; CDR3 DNA: TGTGCCAGCAGCCCGTCCCCCGGAGGGATTACGTACGAGCAGTACTTC; CDR3 protein: CASSPSPGGITYEQYF
clone size: NA; D gene: NA; J gene: TRBJ2-7; V gene: TRBV27; CDR3 DNA: TGTGCCAGCAGTAGGACAGCGGGTAACTACGAGCAGTACTTC; CDR3 protein: CASSRTAGNYEQYF
clone size: NA; D gene: NA; J gene: TRBJ2-2; V gene: TRBV28; CDR3 DNA: TGTGCCAGCAGTTTCCGGGGCTATTCGGAGACGAACACCGGGGAGCTGTTTTTT; CDR3 protein: CASSFRGYSETNTGELFF
clone size: NA; D gene: NA; J gene: TRBJ2-2; V gene: TRBV4-1; CDR3 DNA: TGCGCCAGCAGCCAAGTCGGGAACACCGGGGAGCTGTTTTTT; CDR3 protein: CASSQVGNTGELFF
clone size: NA; D gene: NA; J gene: TRBJ1-1; V gene: TRBV5-4; CDR3 DNA: TGTGCCAGCAGCCCGGAGACAGAAGATGAAGCTTTCTTT; CDR3 protein: CASSPETEDEAFF
clone size: NA; D gene: TRBD1; J gene: TRBJ1-5; V gene: TRBV5-8; CDR3 DNA: TGTGCCAGCAGCTTTAAGGACAGGGGAGATCAGCCCCAGCATTTT; CDR3 protein: CASSFKDRGDQPQHF
clone size: NA; D gene: TRBD2; J gene: TRBJ2-7; V gene: TRBV6-5; CDR3 DNA: TGTGCCAGCCGTCTGAGCGGGGGATCCTACGAGCAGTACTTC; CDR3 protein: CASRLSGGSYEQYF
clone size: once; D gene: NA; J gene: TRBJ2-1; V gene: TRBV7-6; CDR3 DNA: TGTGCCAGCAGTCCGGCAGGGCTAGGGGATGAGCAGTTCTTC; CDR3 protein: CASSPAGLGDEQFF
clone size: NA; D gene: NA; J gene: TRBJ2-7; V gene: TRBV27; CDR3 DNA: TGTGCCAGCAGTTTATTCGTCGGGTACGAGCAGTACTTC; CDR3 protein: CASSLFVGYEQYF
clone size: NA; D gene: NA; J gene: TRBJ1-1; V gene: TRBV4-1; CDR3 DNA: TGCGCCAGCAGCCAAGATTACGAATCTGAAGCTTTCTTT; CDR3 protein: CASSQDYESEAFF
clone size: NA; D gene: NA; J gene: TRBJ1-6; V gene: TRBV5-4; CDR3 DNA: TGTGCCAGCAGCTTGGGGACAGAGTCACCCCTCCACTTT; CDR3 protein: CASSLGTESPLHF
clone size: NA; D gene: NA; J gene: TRBJ1-2; V gene: TRBV2; CDR3 DNA: TGTGCCAGCAGTGAAGGGGGCAGTCTTCGCTATGGCTACACCTTC; CDR3 protein: CASSEGGSLRYGYTF
clone size: few; D gene: TRBD1; J gene: TRBJ1-1; V gene: TRBV2; CDR3 DNA: TGTGCCAGAGGGACAGTGAACACTGAAGCTTTCTTT; CDR3 protein: CARGTVNTEAFF
clone size: NA; D gene: TRBD1; J gene: TRBJ2-1; V gene: TRBV28; CDR3 DNA: TGTGCCAGCAGTCCAGGGGACAGACGAACGGGTGAGCAGTTCTTC; CDR3 protein: CASSPGDRRTGEQFF
clone size: NA; D gene: NA; J gene: TRBJ2-1; V gene: TRBV10-3; CDR3 DNA: TGTGCCATCAGTGAGTCGGACAGACCCAGCTCCTACAATGAGCAGTTCTTC; CDR3 protein: CAISESDRPSSYNEQFF
clone size: NA; D gene: TRBD2; J gene: TRBJ2-3; V gene: TRBV4-1; CDR3 DNA: TGCGCCAGCAGCCAAGCTAGCGGGACCGTCACAGATACGCAGTATTTT; CDR3 protein: CASSQASGTVTDTQYF
clone size: NA; D gene: NA; J gene: TRBJ1-2; V gene: TRBV5-1; CDR3 DNA: TGCGCCAGCAGCAGCCGGGACAACCCGGGGAATGGCTACACCTTC; CDR3 protein: CASSSRDNPGNGYTF
clone size: once; D gene: NA; J gene: TRBJ1-5; V gene: TRBV15; CDR3 DNA: TGTGCCACCAGCCAGCACACGTATCAGCCCCAGCATTTT; CDR3 protein: CATSQHTYQPQHF
clone size: NA; D gene: TRBD1; J gene: TRBJ1-2; V gene: TRBV6-4; CDR3 DNA: TGTGCCAGCAGTGACCCTGGGACAGGGAATGGCTACACCTTC; CDR3 protein: CASSDPGTGNGYTF